These 30 T cell receptor beta chains share one sample of origin, sequenced in a study of blood T cell repertoires in COVID-19. The method was immunoSEQ multiplex PCR; TCRdb's version includes in-frame clones alone and lacks a portion of them. The profile shows 170,000 or so clones, just over 85% of them singletons. Sequencing input: peripheral blood. The receptors were gathered from a man aged 50-60 years with active or convalescent COVID-19.

The rearrangement links TRBV7-2 to TRBJ1-1, with a tentative D call TRBD1 (6 bases). Germline V CDR1 and CDR2: SGHTA, FQGNSA. V gave up 1 base and J gave up 7 bases, with 10 bases separating them. This CDR3 spans 13 amino acids. This chain's CDR3 is CASSLERGGEAFF. CDR3 DNA: TGTGCCAGCAGCTTAGAAAGGGGGGGTGAAGCTTTCTTT.

V is TRBV5-1 and J is TRBJ1-1; D is ambiguous. Trimming cost V 0 bases and J 0 bases, with 3 bases left between them. In germline, CDR1 is SGHRS, CDR2 YFSETQ. This CDR3 region has 13 residues. In nucleotides, the CDR3 is TGCGCCAGCAGCTTGGTTATGAACACTGAAGCTTTCTTT. Protein product: CASSLVMNTEAFF. Full variable domain (outside the CDR3, taken from reference TRBV5-1 and TRBJ1-1): KAGVTQTPRYLIKTRGQQVTLSCSPISGHRSVSWYQQTPGQGLQFLFEYFSETQRNKGNFPGRFSGRQFSNSRSEMNVSTLELGDSALYLCASSLVMNTEAFFGQGTRLTVV.

The chain links TRBV18 to TRBJ2-3; 8 bases map to TRBD1. Trimming at V came to 4 bases and at J to 5 bases, leaving 11 bases not matched to a gene. Germline assignment: CDR1 KGHSH and CDR2 LQKENI. The CDR3 covers 16 residues. CDR3 sequence (DNA): TGTGCCAGCTCACGACCGGGACAGGAAGATGGAGATACGCAGTATTTT. This encodes CASSRPGQEDGDTQYF.

The V and J genes are TRBV27 and TRBJ1-6, with 8 bases fitting TRBD1. V lost 5 bases and J lost 8; bases outside the gene matches: 8. CDR3 length: 15 residues. CDR1 is MNHEY, CDR2 SMNVEV, per germline (reference sequence). CDR3 sequence: CASSPNRGNDSPLHF. CDR3 nucleotide sequence: TGTGCCAGCAGTCCTAACAGGGGGAACGATTCACCCCTCCACTTT.

The rearrangement joins TRBV21-1 to TRBJ1-4; the table's D gene call, TRBD1, was not cross checked with the DNA. TRBV21-1 is a known pseudogene. This CDR3 contains 20 residues. The CDR3 sequence: CASSKEGVRDRPSTNEKLFF. CDR3 nucleotides: TGTGCCAGCAGCAAAGAAGGGGTCCGGGACAGGCCATCAACTAATGAAAAACTGTTTTTT.

This clone came up once. This chain connects TRBV11-3 to TRBJ2-5, with 11 bases matching TRBD2. The J segment lost 3 bases and the V segment lost 4 bases, leaving 1 base of the junction unmatched. The CDR3 has 14 residues. Germline CDR1 SGHNT, CDR2 YENEEA. The CDR3, as DNA: TGTGCCAGCAGCTCGGGACTAGCGGAAGAGACCCAGTACTTC. Residues: CASSSGLAEETQYF.

The chain links TRBV7-2 to TRBJ2-7, with no clear D. V lost 1 base to trimming and J lost 3 bases, with 10 bases between them. CDR3 length: 14 amino acids. Germline CDR1 SGHTA, CDR2 FQGNSA. CDR3 nucleotide sequence: TGTGCCAGCAGCTTAGTTGAGGCAAGCTACGAGCAGTACTTC. This codes for CASSLVEASYEQYF.

The CDR3 DNA reads TGTGCCAGCTCACAAACTAGCGGAGCCAACAATGAGCAGTTCTTC. This sequence encodes CASSQTSGANNEQFF. The rearrangement joins TRBV18 to TRBJ2-1; 8 nucleotides match TRBD2. Germline V lookup: CDR1 KGHSH, CDR2 LQKENI. V was pared by 4 bases and J by 5 bases, with 7 bases of the junction left unmatched. The CDR3 is 15 residues long.

J is TRBJ2-3 and V is TRBV12-3 or TRBV12-4; D gene ambiguous. This CDR3 comprises 12 residues. V gave up 6 bases and J gave up 4 bases, with 8 bases separating them. CDR3 nucleotides: TGTGCCAGCAGCAAAGAGGCAGATACGCAGTATTTT. As protein: CASSKEADTQYF.

This clone showed up just once. The chain combines TRBV5-4 with TRBJ2-3, with D perhaps TRBD2 (6 bases). V shed 4 bases and J shed 1 base, with 10 bases lying between them. The CDR3 is 14 residues long. Per germline, CDR1 SGHNT and CDR2 YYREEE (reference sequence). The CDR3: CASSGRGGTDTQYF. In DNA, the CDR3 is TGTGCCAGCAGCGGGCGGGGTGGCACAGATACGCAGTATTTT.

The gene calls are TRBV19 and TRBJ1-1; 10 bases match TRBD1. The CDR3 is 15 amino acids. The trim removed 5 bases at V and 5 bases at J, leaving 8 bases unmatched. Germline loops: CDR1 LNHDA, CDR2 SQIVND (reference sequence). DNA of the CDR3: TGTGCCAGTAGTTCTTGGACAGGGGGAGGGACTGAAGCTTTCTTT. Encoded protein: CASSSWTGGGTEAFF.

This chain connects TRBV5-1 to TRBJ2-7, with D possibly matching TRBD2 (6 bases). V lost 2 bases and J 0 bases, leaving 15 bases between the germline ends. The CDR3 extends over 16 amino acids. Germline V CDR1 and CDR2: SGHRS, YFSETQ. CDR3 bases: TGCGCCAGCAGCTTTTTGTCGCGGGGTTACTCCTACGAGCAGTACTTC. This encodes CASSFLSRGYSYEQYF.

This chain connects TRBV5-1 to TRBJ2-7; D is undetermined. Germline loops: CDR1 SGHRS, CDR2 YFSETQ. There are 15 residues in the CDR3. Trimming cost V 0 bases and J 0 bases, with 10 bases left between them. This CDR3 reads CASSLGVRSSYEQYF. The CDR3 nucleotides read TGCGCCAGCAGCTTGGGAGTCCGGAGCTCCTACGAGCAGTACTTC.

The V and J genes are TRBV6-5 and TRBJ2-7, with TRBD2 matching 8 bases. Per the germline V gene, CDR1 is MNHEY and CDR2 is SVGAGI. There are 15 residues in the CDR3. The V and J ends lost 6 bases and 6 bases, in that order; junction bases with no gene match: 13. CDR3 DNA sequence: TGTGCCAGCAGAATAAGCGGGAGTATTAGGGTCGAGCAGTACTTC. It translates to CASRISGSIRVEQYF.

The V and J genes are TRBV7-6 and TRBJ2-3; 8 nucleotides match TRBD2. After removal of 5 bases from V and 5 bases from J, the junction contained 12 bases not matched to a gene. The CDR3 runs 16 residues. Germline values: CDR1 SGHVS, CDR2 FNYEAQ. The CDR3 coding sequence is TGTGCCAGCAGCCCACATCACGGGGGGGTAAAAGATACGCAGTATTTT. Translated: CASSPHHGGVKDTQYF.

The V call is TRBV6-5, the J call TRBJ2-7; 13 nucleotides match TRBD2. Germline loops: CDR1 MNHEY, CDR2 SVGAGI. Trimming took 6 bases from V and 1 from J; bases not matched to a gene: 3. CDR3 length: 15 amino acids. CDR3: CASSILAGGSYEQYF. As DNA, the CDR3 is TGTGCCAGCAGCATACTAGCGGGAGGGTCCTACGAGCAGTACTTC.

In this sample, this clone turned up a few times. Distinct nucleotide sequences in the sample also encode this CDR3. The CDR3 loop reads CASSPGQGGYGYTF. The CDR3 DNA follows: TGCGCCAGCAGCCCCGGACAGGGTGGCTATGGCTACACCTTC. This chain uses TRBV5-1 with TRBJ1-2; 8 positions match TRBD1. The CDR3 is 14 residues long. Germline CDR1 SGHRS, CDR2 YFSETQ. The V segment lost 4 bases and the J segment 4 bases; nucleotides outside the gene matches: 6.

The V gene is TRBV4-2, the J gene TRBJ2-1, with a tentative D call TRBD2 (6 bases). The CDR3 runs 16 residues. Trimming cost V 5 bases and J 3 bases, with 17 bases left between them. Germline V CDR1 and CDR2: LGHNA, YNFKEQ. The CDR3 reads CASSGGERAVYNEQFF. CDR3 nucleotides: TGTGCCAGCAGCGGCGGGGAGCGGGCGGTCTACAATGAGCAGTTCTTC.

Here the CDR3 reads CASTPGGRMNTEAFF. The CDR3 region has the DNA TGTGCCAGCACCCCGGGGGGGCGGATGAACACTGAAGCTTTCTTT. The chain links TRBV28 to TRBJ1-1, with D perhaps TRBD1 (6 bases). CDR3 size: 15 residues. The V gene's germline CDR1 is MDHEN and CDR2 SYDVKM. V was pared by 7 bases and J by 0 bases, with 15 bases between.

The chain employs TRBV6-2 or TRBV6-3 and TRBJ1-2; perhaps TRBD1 as D (6 bases). This CDR3 comprises 16 residues. Looked up from germline, CDR1 is MNHEY and CDR2 is SVGEGT. V gave up 2 bases and J gave up 7 bases, with 20 bases separating them. The CDR3 reads CASSYTNTGAGAGYTF. DNA of the CDR3: TGTGCCAGCAGTTACACCAATACAGGAGCAGGGGCTGGCTACACCTTC.

This chain uses TRBV6-5 with TRBJ1-1; D possibly corresponds to TRBD1 (6 bases). Looked up from germline, CDR1 is MNHEY and CDR2 is SVGAGI. Trimming cost V 6 bases and J 7 bases, with 15 bases left between them. CDR3 length: 13 residues. Here the CDR3 DNA reads TGTGCCAGCAGCCCCAGGACAGACCTTGAAGCTTTCTTT. It codes for CASSPRTDLEAFF.

V is TRBV4-1 and J is TRBJ1-1, with TRBD1 matching 7 bases. This CDR3 region has 18 residues. The germline gives CDR1 MGHRA, CDR2 YSYEKL. With V trimmed by 0 bases and J by 1 base, 11 bases remained unmatched. CDR3: CASSQDKGARGWNTEAFF. CDR3 nucleotide sequence: TGCGCCAGCAGCCAAGATAAGGGGGCGAGAGGTTGGAACACTGAAGCTTTCTTT.

The genes are TRBV6-5 and TRBJ2-1; 9 nucleotides align to TRBD2. After removal of 8 bases from V and 2 bases from J, the junction contained 4 bases not matched to a gene. The CDR3 contains 14 residues. Germline lookup yields CDR1 MNHEY and CDR2 SVGAGI. The CDR3 DNA reads TGTGCCAGCTACGCTAGCGGGGCCTACAATGAGCAGTTCTTC. Protein: CASYASGAYNEQFF.

This chain connects TRBV5-1 to TRBJ2-1, with 9 bases matching TRBD2. The germline V gene encodes CDR1 SGHRS and CDR2 YFSETQ. This CDR3 has 19 amino acids. V was clipped by 4 bases and J by 1 base; unmatched bases: 15. This chain's CDR3 is CASSHRRWTSAKSYNEQFF. CDR3 in DNA: TGCGCCAGCAGCCACCGCCGCTGGACTAGCGCAAAATCCTACAATGAGCAGTTCTTC.

J is TRBJ2-1 and V is TRBV6-5; 10 bases are shared with TRBD2. V lost 5 bases to trimming and J lost 8 bases; unmatched junction nucleotides: 9. CDR3 length: 15 residues. Germline loops: CDR1 MNHEY, CDR2 SVGAGI. For the CDR3, the DNA is TGTGCCAGCAGTCGCCTAGCGGGAGTCACTCATGAGCAGTTCTTC. Translating it yields CASSRLAGVTHEQFF.

CDR3 residues: CASSVTVNTEAFF. CDR3 nucleotide sequence: TGTGCCAGCAGTGTGACAGTTAACACTGAAGCTTTCTTT. V usage is TRBV27 and J usage is TRBJ1-1; possibly TRBD1 for D (5 bases). Germline V lookup: CDR1 MNHEY, CDR2 SMNVEV (reference sequence). The CDR3 extends over 13 amino acids. Deletions cut 5 bases from V and 2 bases from J, with 9 bases between.

This clone appeared a single time. The chain has TRBV9 and TRBJ2-1; 7 bases are shared with TRBD2. This CDR3 contains 16 residues. Germline V lookup: CDR1 SGDLS, CDR2 YYNGEE. Trimming took 5 bases from V and 5 from J; bases not matched to a gene: 13. CDR3 loop: CASSVLASGAHNEQFF. CDR3 nucleotides: TGTGCCAGCAGTGTTCTCGCGAGCGGGGCTCACAATGAGCAGTTCTTC.

For the CDR3, the DNA is TGTGCCAGCAGCGTAGAAGGGGGGACTAGCGGGAGGCTGTACAATGAGCAGTTCTTC. Protein sequence: CASSVEGGTSGRLYNEQFF. This rearrangement joins TRBV5-4 to TRBJ2-1; 15 bases align to TRBD2. This CDR3 is built from 19 residues. With V trimmed by 4 bases and J by 4 bases, 12 bases remained unmatched. From germline, CDR1 is SGHNT and CDR2 YYREEE (reference sequence). The whole variable domain, remainder taken from reference TRBV5-4 and TRBJ2-1, is ETGVTQSPTHLIKTRGQQVTLRCSSQSGHNTVSWYQQALGQGPQFIFQYYREEENGRGNFPPRFSGLQFPNYSSELNVNALELDDSALYLCASSVEGGTSGRLYNEQFFGPGTRLTVL.

The genes are TRBV7-8 and TRBJ1-3, with a possible D match to TRBD1 (5 bases). CDR1 is SGHVS and CDR2 is FQNEAQ in the germline V gene. The germline V and J ends were trimmed by 5 bases and 0 bases, with 14 bases remaining between them. CDR3 length: 16 residues. The CDR3 reads CASSPRRQGSGNTIYF. The CDR3 nucleotides read TGTGCCAGCAGCCCCCGGCGGCAGGGCTCTGGAAACACCATATATTTT.

This clone was counted once. The sample holds other DNA sequences that translate to the same CDR3. This chain links TRBV18 with TRBJ2-5; a weak D match, TRBD2 (5 bases). Trimming took 3 bases from V and 5 from J, leaving 13 bases between them. CDR3 length: 14 amino acids. CDR1 and CDR2 (germline): KGHSH, LQKENI. CDR3 bases: TGTGCCAGCTCACCCTTGTCGGGGTCGGAGACCCAGTACTTC. Translating it yields CASSPLSGSETQYF. Drawing the rest from reference TRBV18 and TRBJ2-5, the complete variable domain is NAGVMQNPRHLVRRRGQEARLRCSPMKGHSHVYWYRQLPEEGLKFMVYLQKENIIDESGMPKERFSAEFPKEGPSILRIQQVVRGDSAAYFCASSPLSGSETQYFGPGTRLLVL.